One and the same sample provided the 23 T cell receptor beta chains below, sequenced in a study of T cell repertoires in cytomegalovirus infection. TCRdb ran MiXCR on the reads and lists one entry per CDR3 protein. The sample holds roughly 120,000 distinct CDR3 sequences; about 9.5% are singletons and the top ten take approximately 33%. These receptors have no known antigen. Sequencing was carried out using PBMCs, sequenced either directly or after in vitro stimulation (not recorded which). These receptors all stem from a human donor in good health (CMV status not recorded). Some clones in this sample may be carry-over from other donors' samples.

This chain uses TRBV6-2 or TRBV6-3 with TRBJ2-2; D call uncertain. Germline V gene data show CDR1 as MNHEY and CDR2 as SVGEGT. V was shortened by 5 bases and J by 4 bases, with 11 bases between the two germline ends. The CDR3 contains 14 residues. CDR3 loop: CASSGVWVTGELFF. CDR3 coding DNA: TGTGCCAGCAGTGGAGTTTGGGTCACCGGGGAGCTGTTTTTT.

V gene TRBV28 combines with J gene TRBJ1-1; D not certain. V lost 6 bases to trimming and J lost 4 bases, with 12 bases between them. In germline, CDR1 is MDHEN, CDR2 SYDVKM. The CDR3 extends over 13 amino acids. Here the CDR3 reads CASSLPSSTEAFF. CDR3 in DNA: TGTGCCAGCAGCTTGCCCTCCTCCACTGAAGCTTTCTTT.

Written as DNA, the CDR3 is TGTGCCAGCAGCTTGTTCGACGGCACAGATACGCAGTATTTT. Its protein is CASSLFDGTDTQYF. The chain couples TRBV7-9 to TRBJ2-3; no reliable D call. CDR3 size: 14 residues. Trimming stripped 3 bases from V and 1 base from J, with 8 bases between. The germline V gene has CDR1 SEHNR and CDR2 FQNEAQ (reference sequence).

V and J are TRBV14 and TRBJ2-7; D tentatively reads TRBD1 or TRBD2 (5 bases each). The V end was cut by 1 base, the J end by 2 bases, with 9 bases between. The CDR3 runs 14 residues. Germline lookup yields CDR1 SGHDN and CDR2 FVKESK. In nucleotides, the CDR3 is TGTGCCAGCAGCCAAGGCCGGGGACCCTACGAGCAGTACGTC. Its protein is CASSQGRGPYEQYV.

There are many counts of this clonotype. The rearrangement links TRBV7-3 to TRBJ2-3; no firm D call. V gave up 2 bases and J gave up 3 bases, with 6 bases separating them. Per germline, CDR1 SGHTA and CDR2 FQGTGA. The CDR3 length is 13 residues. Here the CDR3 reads CASSLLGTDTQYF. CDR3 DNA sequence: TGTGCCAGCAGCTTACTAGGGACAGATACGCAGTATTTT.

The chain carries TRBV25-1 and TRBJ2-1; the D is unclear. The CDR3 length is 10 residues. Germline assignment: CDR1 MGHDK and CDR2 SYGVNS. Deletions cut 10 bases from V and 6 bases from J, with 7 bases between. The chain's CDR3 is CATYFNEQFF. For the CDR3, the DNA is TGTGCCACCTACTTCAATGAGCAGTTCTTC.

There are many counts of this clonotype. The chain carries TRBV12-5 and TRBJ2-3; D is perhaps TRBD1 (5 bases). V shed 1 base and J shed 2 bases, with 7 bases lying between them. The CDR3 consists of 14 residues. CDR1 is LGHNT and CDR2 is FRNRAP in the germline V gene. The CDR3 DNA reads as TGTGCTAGTGGTTTGGGACAGAACACAGATACGCAGTATTTT. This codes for CASGLGQNTDTQYF.

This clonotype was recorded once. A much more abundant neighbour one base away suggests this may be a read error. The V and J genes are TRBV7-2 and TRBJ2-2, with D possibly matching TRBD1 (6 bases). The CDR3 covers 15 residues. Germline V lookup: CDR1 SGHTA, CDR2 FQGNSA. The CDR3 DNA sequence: TGTGCCAGCAGCCCCACAGGGTTCAACACCGGGGTGCTGTTTTTT. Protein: CASSPTGFNTGVLFF.

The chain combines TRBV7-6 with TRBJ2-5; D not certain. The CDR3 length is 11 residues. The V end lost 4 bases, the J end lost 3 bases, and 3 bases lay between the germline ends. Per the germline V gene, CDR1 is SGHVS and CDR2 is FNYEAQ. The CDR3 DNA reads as TGTGCCAGCAGCTCTGAAGAGACCCAGTACTTC. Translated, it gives CASSSEETQYF.

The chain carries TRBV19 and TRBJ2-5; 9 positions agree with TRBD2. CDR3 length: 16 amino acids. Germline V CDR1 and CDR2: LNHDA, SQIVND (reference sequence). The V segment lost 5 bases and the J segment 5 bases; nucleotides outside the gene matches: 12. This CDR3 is CASSRRLADFPETQYF. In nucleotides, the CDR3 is TGTGCCAGTAGTCGACGACTAGCGGATTTCCCGGAGACCCAGTACTTC.

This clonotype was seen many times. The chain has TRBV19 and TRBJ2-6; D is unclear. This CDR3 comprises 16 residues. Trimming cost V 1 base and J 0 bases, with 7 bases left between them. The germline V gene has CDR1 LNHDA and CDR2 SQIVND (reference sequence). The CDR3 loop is CASSIVWSSGANVLTF. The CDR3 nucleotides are TGTGCCAGTAGTATAGTATGGAGCTCTGGGGCCAACGTCCTGACTTTC.

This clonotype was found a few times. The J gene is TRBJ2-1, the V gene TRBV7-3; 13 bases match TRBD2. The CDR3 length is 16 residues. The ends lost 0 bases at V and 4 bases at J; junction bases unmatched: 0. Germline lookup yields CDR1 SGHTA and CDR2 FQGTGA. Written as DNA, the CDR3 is TGTGCCAGCAGCTTAACGGGACTAGCGGGATACAATGAGCAGTTCTTC. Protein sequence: CASSLTGLAGYNEQFF. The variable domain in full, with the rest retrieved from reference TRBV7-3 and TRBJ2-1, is GAGVSQTPSNKVTEKGKYVELRCDPISGHTALYWYRQSLGQGPEFLIYFQGTGAADDSGLPNDRFFAVRPEGSVSTLKIQRTERGDSAVYLCASSLTGLAGYNEQFFGPGTRLTVL.

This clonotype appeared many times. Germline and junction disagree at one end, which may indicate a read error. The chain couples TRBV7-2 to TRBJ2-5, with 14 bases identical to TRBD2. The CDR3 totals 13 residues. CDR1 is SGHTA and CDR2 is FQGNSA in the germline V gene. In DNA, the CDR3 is TGTGCCAGCAGCTCAGGACTAGCGGGAGGAGGGCACTTC. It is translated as CASSSGLAGGGHF.

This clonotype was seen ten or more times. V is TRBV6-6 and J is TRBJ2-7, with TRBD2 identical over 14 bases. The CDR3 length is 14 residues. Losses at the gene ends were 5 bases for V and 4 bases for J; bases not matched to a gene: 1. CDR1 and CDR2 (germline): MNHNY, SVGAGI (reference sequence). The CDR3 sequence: CASSGTSGSYEQYF. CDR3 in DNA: TGTGCCAGCAGTGGGACTAGCGGGAGTTACGAGCAGTACTTC.

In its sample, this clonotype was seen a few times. DNA of the CDR3: TGTGCCAGCAGACCACAGGGAGAAGAGACCCAGTACTTC. It specifies CASRPQGEETQYF. The chain joins TRBV12-3 or TRBV12-4 to TRBJ2-5; tentatively, D is TRBD1 (6 bases). This CDR3 comprises 13 residues. The germline V and J ends were trimmed by 6 bases and 3 bases, with 11 bases remaining between them.

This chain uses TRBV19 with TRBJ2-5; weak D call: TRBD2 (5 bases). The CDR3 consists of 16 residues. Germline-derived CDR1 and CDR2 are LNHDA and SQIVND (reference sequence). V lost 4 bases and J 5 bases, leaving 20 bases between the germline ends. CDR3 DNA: TGTGCCAGTAGTACTCCCTCAGCGGTATCACAGGAGACCCAGTACTTC. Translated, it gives CASSTPSAVSQETQYF.

CDR3 loop: CASSPFDGLGTIYF. The CDR3 DNA follows: TGTGCCAGCTCACCCTTCGACGGCTTGGGCACCATATATTTT. The chain has TRBV18 and TRBJ1-3; D gene ambiguous. The CDR3 consists of 14 residues. Germline V gene sequence: CDR1 KGHSH, CDR2 LQKENI. Trimming pared 3 bases from V and 9 bases from J, leaving 15 bases between.

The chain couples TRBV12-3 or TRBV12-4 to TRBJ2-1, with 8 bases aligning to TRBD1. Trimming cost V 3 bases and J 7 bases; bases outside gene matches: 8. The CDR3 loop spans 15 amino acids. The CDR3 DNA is TGTGCCAGCAGTTTCGCGACAGGGGTGCTTAATGAGCAGTTCTTC. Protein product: CASSFATGVLNEQFF.

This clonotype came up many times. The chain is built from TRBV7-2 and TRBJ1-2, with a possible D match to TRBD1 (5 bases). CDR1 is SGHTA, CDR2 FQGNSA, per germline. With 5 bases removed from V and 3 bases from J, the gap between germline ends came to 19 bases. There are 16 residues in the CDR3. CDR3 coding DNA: TGTGCCAGCAGCACCTTAGGTTGGGGGTTGGACTATGGCTACACCTTC. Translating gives CASSTLGWGLDYGYTF.

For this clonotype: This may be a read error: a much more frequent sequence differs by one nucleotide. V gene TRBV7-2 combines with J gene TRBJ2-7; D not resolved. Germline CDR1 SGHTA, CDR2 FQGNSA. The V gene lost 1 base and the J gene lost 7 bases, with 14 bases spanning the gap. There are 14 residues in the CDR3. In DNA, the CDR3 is TGTGCCAGCAGCTTAGTACCCAGATACAATGAGCAGTACTTC. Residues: CASSLVPRYNEQYF.

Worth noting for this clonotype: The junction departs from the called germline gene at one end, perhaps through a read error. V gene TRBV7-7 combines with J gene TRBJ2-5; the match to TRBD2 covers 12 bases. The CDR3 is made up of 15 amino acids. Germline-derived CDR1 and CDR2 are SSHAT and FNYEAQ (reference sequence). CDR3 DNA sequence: TGTGCTAGCAGTACCGGGACTAGCGGGTTCGAGACCCAGTACTTC. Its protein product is CASSTGTSGFETQYF.

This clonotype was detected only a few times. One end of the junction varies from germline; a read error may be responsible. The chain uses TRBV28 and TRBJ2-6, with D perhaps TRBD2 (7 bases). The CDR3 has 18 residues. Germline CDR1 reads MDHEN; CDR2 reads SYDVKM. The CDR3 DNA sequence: TGTGCCAGCAGTCCACCCATTGGACTAATTGCGGGGGCCAACGTCCGGACTTTC. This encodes CASSPPIGLIAGANVRTF. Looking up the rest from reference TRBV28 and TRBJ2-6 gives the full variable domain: DVKVTQSSRYLVKRTGEKVFLECVQDMDHENMFWYRQDPGLGLRLIYFSYDVKMKEKGDIPEGYSVSREKKERFSLILESASTNQTSMYLCASSPPIGLIAGANVRTFGAGSRLTVL.

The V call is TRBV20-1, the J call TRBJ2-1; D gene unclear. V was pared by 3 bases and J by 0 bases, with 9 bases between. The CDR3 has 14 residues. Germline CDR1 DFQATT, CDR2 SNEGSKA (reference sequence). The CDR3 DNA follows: TGCAGTGCTAGCTCTGTTGGCTCCTACAATGAGCAGTTCTTC. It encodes CSASSVGSYNEQFF.